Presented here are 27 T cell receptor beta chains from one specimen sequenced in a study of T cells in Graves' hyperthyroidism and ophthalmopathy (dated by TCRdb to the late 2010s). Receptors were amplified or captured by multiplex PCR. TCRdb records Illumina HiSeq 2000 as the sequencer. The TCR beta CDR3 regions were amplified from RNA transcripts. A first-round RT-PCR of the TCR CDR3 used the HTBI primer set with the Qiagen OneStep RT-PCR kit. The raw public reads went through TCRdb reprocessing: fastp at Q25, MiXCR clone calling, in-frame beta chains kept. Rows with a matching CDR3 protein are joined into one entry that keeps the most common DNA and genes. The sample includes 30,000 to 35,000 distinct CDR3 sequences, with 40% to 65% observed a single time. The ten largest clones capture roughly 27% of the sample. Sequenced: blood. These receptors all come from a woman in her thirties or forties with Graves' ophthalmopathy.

DNA for the CDR3: TGTGCCAGTAGTATCCTCGGCACAGATACGCAGTATTTT. Translation gives CASSILGTDTQYF. This chain links TRBV19 with TRBJ2-3, with D uncertain. Per germline, CDR1 LNHDA and CDR2 SQIVND (reference sequence). This CDR3 is 13 amino acids long. Trimming pared 3 bases from V and 1 base from J, leaving 5 bases between.

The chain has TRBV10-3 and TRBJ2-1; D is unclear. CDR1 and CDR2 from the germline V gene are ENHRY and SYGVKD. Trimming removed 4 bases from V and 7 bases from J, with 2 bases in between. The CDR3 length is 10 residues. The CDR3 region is CAISGNEQFF. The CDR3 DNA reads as TGTGCCATCAGTGGGAATGAGCAGTTCTTC.

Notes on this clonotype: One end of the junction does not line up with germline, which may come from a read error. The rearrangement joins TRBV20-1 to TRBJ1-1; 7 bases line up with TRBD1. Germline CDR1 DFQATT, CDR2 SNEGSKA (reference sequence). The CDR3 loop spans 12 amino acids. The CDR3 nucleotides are TGCAGTGCCTTTACAGGGGTCACTGAAGCTCTCTTT. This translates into CSAFTGVTEALF.

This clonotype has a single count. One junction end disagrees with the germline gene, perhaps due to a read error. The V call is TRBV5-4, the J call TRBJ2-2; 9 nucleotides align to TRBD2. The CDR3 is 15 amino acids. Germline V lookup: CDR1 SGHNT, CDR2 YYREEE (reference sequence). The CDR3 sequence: CAGSSSGDGTGELFF. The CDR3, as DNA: TGTGCCGGCAGCTCTAGCGGGGACGGCACCGGGGAGCTGTTTTTT.

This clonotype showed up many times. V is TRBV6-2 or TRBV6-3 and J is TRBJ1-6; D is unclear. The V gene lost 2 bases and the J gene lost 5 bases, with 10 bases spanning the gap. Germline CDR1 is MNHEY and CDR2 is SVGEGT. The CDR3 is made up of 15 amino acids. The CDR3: CASSYARVDNSPLHF. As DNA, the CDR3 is TGTGCCAGCAGTTACGCCCGGGTGGATAATTCACCCCTCCACTTT.

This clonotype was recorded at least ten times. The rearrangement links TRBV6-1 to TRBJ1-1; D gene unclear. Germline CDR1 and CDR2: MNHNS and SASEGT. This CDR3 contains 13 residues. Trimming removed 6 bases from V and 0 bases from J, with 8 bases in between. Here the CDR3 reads CASSVGLNTEAFF. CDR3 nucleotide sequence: TGTGCCAGCAGCGTTGGACTGAACACTGAAGCTTTCTTT.

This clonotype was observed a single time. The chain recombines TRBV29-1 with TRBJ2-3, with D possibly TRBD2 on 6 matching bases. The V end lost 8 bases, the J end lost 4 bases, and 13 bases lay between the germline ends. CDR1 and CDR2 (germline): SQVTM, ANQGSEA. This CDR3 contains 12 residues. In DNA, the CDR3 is TGCAGCTTGGAGGACTACTCAGATACGCAGTATTTT. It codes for CSLEDYSDTQYF.

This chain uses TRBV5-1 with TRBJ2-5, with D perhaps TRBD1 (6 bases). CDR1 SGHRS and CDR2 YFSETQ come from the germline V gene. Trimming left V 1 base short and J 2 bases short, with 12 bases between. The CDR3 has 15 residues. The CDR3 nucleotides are TGCGCCAGCAGCTTGCCAGGGGAGAATCAAGAGACCCAGTACTTC. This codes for CASSLPGENQETQYF.

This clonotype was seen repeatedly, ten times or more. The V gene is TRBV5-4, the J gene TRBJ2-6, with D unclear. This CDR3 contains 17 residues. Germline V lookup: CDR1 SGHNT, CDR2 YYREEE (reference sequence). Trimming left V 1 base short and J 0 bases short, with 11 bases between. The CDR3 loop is CASSLKVTGSGANVLTF. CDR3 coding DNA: TGTGCCAGCAGCTTGAAGGTAACCGGCTCTGGGGCCAACGTCCTGACTTTC.

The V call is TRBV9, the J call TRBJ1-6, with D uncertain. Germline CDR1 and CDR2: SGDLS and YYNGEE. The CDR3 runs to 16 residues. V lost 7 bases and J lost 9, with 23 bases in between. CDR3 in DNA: TGTGCCAGCTCACCACCGAACAGTTCTCCTACTTCACCCCTCCACTTT. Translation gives CASSPPNSSPTSPLHF.

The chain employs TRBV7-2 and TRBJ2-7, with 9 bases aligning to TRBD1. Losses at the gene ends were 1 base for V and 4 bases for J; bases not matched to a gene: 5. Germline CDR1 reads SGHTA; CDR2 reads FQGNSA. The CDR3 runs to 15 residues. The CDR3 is CASSLGGQGVYEQYF. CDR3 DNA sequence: TGTGCCAGCAGCTTAGGGGGACAGGGTGTTTACGAGCAGTACTTC.

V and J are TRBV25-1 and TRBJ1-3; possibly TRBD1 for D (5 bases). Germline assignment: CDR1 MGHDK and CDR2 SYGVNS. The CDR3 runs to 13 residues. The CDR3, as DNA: TGTGCTAGAGATCCCAGGGCTGGAAACACCATATATTTT. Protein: CARDPRAGNTIYF.

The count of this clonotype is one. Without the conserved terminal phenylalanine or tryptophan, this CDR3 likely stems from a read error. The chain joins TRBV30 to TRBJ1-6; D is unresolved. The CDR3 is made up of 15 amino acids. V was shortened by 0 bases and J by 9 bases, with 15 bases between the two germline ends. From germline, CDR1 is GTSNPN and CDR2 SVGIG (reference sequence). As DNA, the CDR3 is TGTGCCTGGAGTGTTATACAGCCTGGGAGTTCACCCCTCCACCTT. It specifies CAWSVIQPGSSPLHL.

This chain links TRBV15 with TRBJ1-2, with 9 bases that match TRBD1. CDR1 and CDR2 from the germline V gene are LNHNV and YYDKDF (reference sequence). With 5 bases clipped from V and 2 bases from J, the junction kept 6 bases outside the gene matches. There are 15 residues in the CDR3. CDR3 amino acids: CATSSRDRVNYGYTF. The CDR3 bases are TGTGCCACCAGCTCCCGGGACAGGGTGAACTATGGCTACACCTTC.

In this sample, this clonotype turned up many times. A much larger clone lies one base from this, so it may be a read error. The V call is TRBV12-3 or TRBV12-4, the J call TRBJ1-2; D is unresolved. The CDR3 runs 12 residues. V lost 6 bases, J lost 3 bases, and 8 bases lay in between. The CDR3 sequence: CASSLAYYGYTF. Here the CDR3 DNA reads TGTGCCAGCAGCCTGGCTTACTATGGCTACACCTTC.

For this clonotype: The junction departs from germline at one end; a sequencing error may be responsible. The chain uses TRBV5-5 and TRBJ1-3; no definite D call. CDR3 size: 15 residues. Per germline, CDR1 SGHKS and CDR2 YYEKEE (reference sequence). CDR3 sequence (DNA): TGTGCCAGCAGCTCCAGGAGGGCCTCTGGAAACACCATATGTTTT. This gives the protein CASSSRRASGNTICF.

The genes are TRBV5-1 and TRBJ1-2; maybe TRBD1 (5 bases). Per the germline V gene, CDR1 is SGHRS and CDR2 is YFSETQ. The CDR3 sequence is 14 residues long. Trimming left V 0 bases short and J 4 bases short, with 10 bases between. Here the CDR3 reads CASSLGAGPYGYTF. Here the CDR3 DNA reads TGCGCCAGCAGCTTGGGAGCAGGGCCCTATGGCTACACCTTC.

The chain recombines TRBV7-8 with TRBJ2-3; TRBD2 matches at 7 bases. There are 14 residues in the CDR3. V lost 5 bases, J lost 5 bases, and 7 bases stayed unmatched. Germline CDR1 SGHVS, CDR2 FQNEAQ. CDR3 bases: TGTGCCAGCAGCAAGGGGCGGGAGCTAGATACGCAGTATTTT. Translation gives CASSKGRELDTQYF.

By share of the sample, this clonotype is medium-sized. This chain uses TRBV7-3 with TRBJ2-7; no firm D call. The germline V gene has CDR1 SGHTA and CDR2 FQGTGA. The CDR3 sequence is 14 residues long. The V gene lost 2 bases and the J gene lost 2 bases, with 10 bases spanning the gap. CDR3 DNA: TGTGCCAGCAGCTTATCGGTCGGCCCCTACGAGCAGTACTTC. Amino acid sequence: CASSLSVGPYEQYF.

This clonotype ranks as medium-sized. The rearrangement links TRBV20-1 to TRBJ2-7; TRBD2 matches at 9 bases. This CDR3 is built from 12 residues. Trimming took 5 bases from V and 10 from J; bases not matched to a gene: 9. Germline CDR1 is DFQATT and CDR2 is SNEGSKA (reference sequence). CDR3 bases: TGCAGTGCTGGCGGGACTAGCTGGTTACAGTACTTC. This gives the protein CSAGGTSWLQYF.

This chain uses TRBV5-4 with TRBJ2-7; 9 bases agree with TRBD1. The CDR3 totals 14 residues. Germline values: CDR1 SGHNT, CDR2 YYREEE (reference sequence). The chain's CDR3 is CTISKQGAGYEQYF. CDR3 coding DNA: TGTACCATCAGCAAACAGGGGGCCGGATACGAGCAGTACTTC. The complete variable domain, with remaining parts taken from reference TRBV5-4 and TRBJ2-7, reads ETGVTQSPTHLIKTRGQQVTLRCSSQSGHNTVSWYQQALGQGPQFIFQYYREEENGRGNFPPRFSGLQFPNYSSELNVNALELDDSALYLCTISKQGAGYEQYFGPGTRLTVT.

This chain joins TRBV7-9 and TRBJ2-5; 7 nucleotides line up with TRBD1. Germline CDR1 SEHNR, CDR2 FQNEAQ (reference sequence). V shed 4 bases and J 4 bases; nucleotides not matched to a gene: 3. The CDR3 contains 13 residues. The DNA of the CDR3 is TGTGCCAGCAGCTCAAGGGGGCCAGAGACCCAGTACTTC. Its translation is CASSSRGPETQYF.

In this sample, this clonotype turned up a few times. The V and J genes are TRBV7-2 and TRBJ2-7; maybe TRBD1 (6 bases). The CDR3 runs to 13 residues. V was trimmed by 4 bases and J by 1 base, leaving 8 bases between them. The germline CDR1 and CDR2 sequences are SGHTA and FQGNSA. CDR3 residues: CASSWDISYEQYF. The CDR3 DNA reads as TGTGCCAGCAGCTGGGACATATCCTACGAGCAGTACTTC.

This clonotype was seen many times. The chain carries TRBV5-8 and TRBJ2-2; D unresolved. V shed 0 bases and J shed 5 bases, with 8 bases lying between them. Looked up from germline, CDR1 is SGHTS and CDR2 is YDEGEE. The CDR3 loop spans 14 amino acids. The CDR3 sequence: CASSLVRFTGELFF. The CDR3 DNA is TGTGCCAGCAGCTTGGTCAGGTTTACCGGGGAGCTGTTTTTT. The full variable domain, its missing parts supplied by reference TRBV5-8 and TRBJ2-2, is EAGVTQSPTHLIKTRGQQATLRCSPISGHTSVYWYQQALGLGLQFLLWYDEGEERNRGNFPPRFSGRQFPNYSSELNVNALELEDSALYLCASSLVRFTGELFFGEGSRLTVL.

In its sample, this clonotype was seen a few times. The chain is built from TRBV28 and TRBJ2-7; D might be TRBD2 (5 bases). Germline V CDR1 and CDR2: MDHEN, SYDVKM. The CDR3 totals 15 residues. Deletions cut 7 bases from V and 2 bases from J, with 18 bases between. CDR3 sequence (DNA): TGTGCCAGCACCGTTTTAGGACTTAGCGCCTACGAGCAGTACTTC. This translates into CASTVLGLSAYEQYF.

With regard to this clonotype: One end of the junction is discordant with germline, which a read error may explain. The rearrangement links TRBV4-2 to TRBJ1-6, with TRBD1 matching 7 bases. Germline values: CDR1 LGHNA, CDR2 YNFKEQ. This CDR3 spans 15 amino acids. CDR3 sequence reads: CASSQATGPNPPLHF. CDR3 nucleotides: TGTGCCAGCAGCCAAGCGACAGGGCCTAATCCACCCCTCCACTTT.

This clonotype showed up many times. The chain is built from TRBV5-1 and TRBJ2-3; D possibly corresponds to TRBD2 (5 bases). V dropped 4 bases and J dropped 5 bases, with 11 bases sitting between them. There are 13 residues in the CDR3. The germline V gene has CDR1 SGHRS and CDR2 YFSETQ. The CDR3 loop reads CASSPLGVDTQYF. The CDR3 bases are TGCGCCAGCAGCCCATTGGGAGTAGATACGCAGTATTTT.